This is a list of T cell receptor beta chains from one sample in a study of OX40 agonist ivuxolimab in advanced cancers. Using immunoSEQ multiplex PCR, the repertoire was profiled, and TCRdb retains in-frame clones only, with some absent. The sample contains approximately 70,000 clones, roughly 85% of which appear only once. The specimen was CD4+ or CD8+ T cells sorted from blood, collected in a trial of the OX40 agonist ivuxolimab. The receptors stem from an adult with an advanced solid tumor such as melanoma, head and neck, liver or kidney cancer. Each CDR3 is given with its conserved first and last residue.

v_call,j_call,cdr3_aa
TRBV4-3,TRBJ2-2,CASSQVVRAGELFF
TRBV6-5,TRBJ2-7,CASRAGTVLPEQYF
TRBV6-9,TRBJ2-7,CASSYTDSYEQYF
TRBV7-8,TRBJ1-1,CASSTYRARNTEAFF
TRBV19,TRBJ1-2,CASSSGQGPYGYTF
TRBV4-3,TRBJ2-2,CASSLGDRADTGELFF
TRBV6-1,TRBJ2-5,CASSEGLAVETQYF
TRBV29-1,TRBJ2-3,CSVELSGTSTDTQYF
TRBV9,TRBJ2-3,CASSVGGDFSTDTQYF
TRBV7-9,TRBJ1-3,CASSLGHAMIYF
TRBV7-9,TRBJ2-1,CASSPLGSRSYNEQFF
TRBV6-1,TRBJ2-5,CASSEASGISGGTQYF
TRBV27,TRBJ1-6,CASSLRPADSPLHF
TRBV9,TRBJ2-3,CASSVLAGGTDTQYF
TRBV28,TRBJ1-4,CASSTGQSNEKLFF
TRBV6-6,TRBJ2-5,CASSYGRETQYF
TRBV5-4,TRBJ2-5,CASSPPSQGPETQYF
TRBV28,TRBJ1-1,CASSLWDRGPDTEAFF
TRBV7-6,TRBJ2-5,CASSPGTASRETQYF
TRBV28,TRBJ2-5,CASSVLWGGETQYF
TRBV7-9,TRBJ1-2,CASSRDSYGYTF
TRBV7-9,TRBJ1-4,CASSLHSGDEKLFF
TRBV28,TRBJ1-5,CASSRGLGVVGNQPQHF
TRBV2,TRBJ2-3,CASSAWGADTQYF
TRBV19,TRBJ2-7,CASSAPNRGIYEQYF
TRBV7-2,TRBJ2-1,CASSRVGGSYNEQFF
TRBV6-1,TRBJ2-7,CASSHHNEQYF
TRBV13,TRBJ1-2,CASSPRAVGEDGYTF
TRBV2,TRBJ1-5,CASSPQGNQPQHF
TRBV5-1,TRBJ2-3,CASTPLERGITDTQYF
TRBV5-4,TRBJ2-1,CASSLGPSGGANEQFF
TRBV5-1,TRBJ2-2,CASSFTPGQGSAGELFF
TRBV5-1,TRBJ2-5,CASSARQGETQYF
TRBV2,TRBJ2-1,CASSVGAGTSYNEQFF
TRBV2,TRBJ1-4,CASSERGRGSNEKLFF
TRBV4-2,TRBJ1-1,CASHRTGGSDTEAFF
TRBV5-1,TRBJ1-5,CASSLGRGRLEPQHF
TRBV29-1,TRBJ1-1,CSVPGYGNTEAFF
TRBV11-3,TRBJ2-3,CASSLTRNTDTQYF
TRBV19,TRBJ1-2,CASSIGEPYGYTF
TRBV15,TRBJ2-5,CATSRGTGETQYF
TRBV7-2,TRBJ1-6,CASSPRSGQGSSPLHF
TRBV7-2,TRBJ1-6,CASSKTRQTYNSPLHF
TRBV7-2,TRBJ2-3,CASSLRPGQGTDTQYF
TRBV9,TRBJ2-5,CASSPFGAGGGETQYF
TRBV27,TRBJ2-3,CASSFNQADTQYF
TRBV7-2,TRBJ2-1,CASRVATGVSYNEQFF
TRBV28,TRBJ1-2,CASRDPLGDRYGYTF
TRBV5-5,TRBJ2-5,CASSLLVSLAGAKSWKTQYF
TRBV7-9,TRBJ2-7,CASSLGGTENEQYF
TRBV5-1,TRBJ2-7,CASRQTPDGSHEQYF
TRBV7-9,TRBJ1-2,CASSISAGTGGLGYTF